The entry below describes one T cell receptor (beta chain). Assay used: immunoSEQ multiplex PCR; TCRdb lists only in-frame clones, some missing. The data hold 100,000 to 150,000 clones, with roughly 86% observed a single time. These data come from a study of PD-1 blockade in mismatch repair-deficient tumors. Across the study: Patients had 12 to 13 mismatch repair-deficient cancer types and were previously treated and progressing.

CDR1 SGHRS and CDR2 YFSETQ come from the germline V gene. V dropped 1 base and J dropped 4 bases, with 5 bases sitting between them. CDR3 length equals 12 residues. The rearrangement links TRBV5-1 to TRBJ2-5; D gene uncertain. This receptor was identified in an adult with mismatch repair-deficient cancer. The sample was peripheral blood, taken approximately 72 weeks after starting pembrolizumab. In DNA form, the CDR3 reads TGCGCCAGCAGCTTGAATTCAGAGACCCAGTACTTC. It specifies CASSLNSETQYF.